Listed below are T cell receptor beta chains from one sample, sequenced in a study of CD8+CD57+ T cells in acquired aplastic anemia. MiXCR, applied by TCRdb to the reads, yields one record per CDR3 protein. The data hold fewer than 250,000 distinct CDR3 sequences, with around 59% observed a single time. The material sequenced was sorted CD4+, CD8+, or CD8+CD57+ T cells (not recorded which) from PBMCs. The receptors come from a human donor in good health, serving as a control. Both conserved end residues are part of each CDR3. D genes are given only for firm matches. The size field is filled for only some rows; it gives once, few, many or a size class.

TRBJ2-1	TRBV29-1	NA	NA	CSVVGGSYNEQFF	TGCAGCGTCGTAGGGGGATCCTACAATGAGCAGTTCTTC
TRBJ1-6	TRBV7-9	once	TRBD1	CAYGTGNSPLHF	TGTGCCTACGGGACAGGGAATTCACCCCTCCACTTT
TRBJ1-5	TRBV2	few	NA	CASSGDGGGQPQHF	TGTGCCAGCAGCGGGGACGGGGGCGGACAGCCCCAGCATTTT
TRBJ1-2	TRBV9	many	TRBD1	CASSVGQGGSYGYTF	TGTGCCAGCAGCGTAGGACAGGGCGGGAGCTATGGCTACACCTTC
TRBJ1-1	TRBV4-1	many	NA	CASSQGTLGQLNTEAFF	TGCGCCAGCAGCCAAGGAACTTTGGGACAACTGAACACTGAAGCTTTCTTT
TRBJ2-7	TRBV28	many	NA	CASGSEGYEQYF	TGTGCCAGCGGCTCCGAAGGCTACGAGCAGTACTTC
TRBJ1-1	TRBV19	NA	NA	CASSMGNRVRAEAFF	TGTGCCAGTAGTATGGGGAACAGGGTTAGAGCTGAAGCTTTCTTT
TRBJ1-6	TRBV5-6	NA	NA	CASSLVNGLNSPLHF	TGTGCCAGCAGCTTGGTTAACGGGCTAAATTCACCCCTCCACTTT
TRBJ1-2	TRBV7-2	NA	TRBD1	CASSLALGRDRGNYGYTF	TGTGCCAGCAGCTTAGCGCTTGGCCGAGACAGGGGGAACTATGGCTACACCTTC
TRBJ1-2	TRBV15	NA	TRBD1	CATSRITGAWGYTF	TGTGCCACCAGCAGAATAACAGGGGCGTGGGGCTACACCTTC
TRBJ1-2	TRBV6-5	few	TRBD1	CASSRDRSYGYTF	TGTGCCAGCAGTCGGGACAGAAGCTATGGCTACACCTTC
TRBJ1-2	TRBV9	NA	TRBD1	CASSSWTGGQTLYGYTF	TGTGCCAGCAGCTCCTGGACAGGGGGCCAAACCCTCTATGGCTACACCTTC
TRBJ1-4	TRBV24-1	NA	NA	CATSDLRTIIPGLAGEKLFF	TGTGCCACCAGTGATCTACGGACTATTATCCCTGGACTAGCGGGGGAAAAACTGTTTTTT
TRBJ1-6	TRBV2	NA	TRBD1	CASRDRGYNSPLHF	TGTGCCAGCAGGGACAGGGGCTATAATTCACCCCTCCACTTT
TRBJ2-7	TRBV7-3	NA	NA	CASSSTTSSYEQYF	TGTGCCAGCAGTAGCACCACCAGCTCCTACGAGCAGTACTTC
TRBJ2-7	TRBV4-1	many	NA	CASSQGAKGYEQYF	TGCGCCAGCAGCCAAGGAGCCAAAGGATACGAGCAGTACTTC
TRBJ1-6	TRBV6-5	many	NA	CASSYGTKHNSPLHF	TGTGCCAGCAGTTACGGGACAAAACATAATTCACCCCTCCACTTT
TRBJ1-6	TRBV7-2	NA	TRBD1	CASSLHGQGNSPLHF	TGTGCCAGCAGCTTACACGGACAGGGCAATTCACCCCTGCACTTT
TRBJ1-3	TRBV19	once	NA	CASRPGDLNNGNTIYF	TGTGCCAGTAGACCGGGGGATTTAAATAACGGAAACACCATATATTTT
TRBJ2-5	TRBV19	NA	NA	CASSMADFRGERTQYF	TGTGCCAGTAGTATGGCGGACTTCAGAGGAGAACGGACCCAGTACTTC
TRBJ2-7	TRBV2	many	TRBD1	CASSELDRGRYEQYF	TGTGCCAGCAGTGAATTAGACAGGGGGCGGTACGAGCAGTACTTC
TRBJ2-7	TRBV15	NA	TRBD1	CATSRNPRTGRAYEQYF	TGTGCCACCAGCAGAAACCCGCGGACAGGGAGAGCTTACGAGCAGTACTTC
TRBJ2-5	TRBV7-9	NA	NA	CASSLEAGGETQYF	TGTGCCAGCAGCTTAGAGGCAGGGGGGGAGACCCAGTACTTC
TRBJ2-1	TRBV7-9	NA	NA	CASSSSWTGSYNEQFF	TGTGCCAGCAGCTCATCGTGGACGGGCTCCTACAATGAGCAGTTCTTC
TRBJ1-5	TRBV12-5	many	NA	CALGWGESNQPQHF	TGTGCCCTCGGGTGGGGCGAGAGCAATCAGCCCCAGCATTTT
TRBJ1-3	TRBV18	few	TRBD1	CASSPGQGWGNTIYF	TGTGCCAGCTCACCCGGACAGGGGTGGGGAAACACCATATATTTT
TRBJ1-1	TRBV10-3	NA	NA	CAISSRGLDGEAFF	TGTGCCATCAGCTCACGAGGATTGGACGGCGAAGCTTTCTTT
TRBJ2-7	TRBV29-1	few	NA	CSVARTPYEQYF	TGCAGCGTTGCTCGTACACCCTACGAGCAGTACTTC
TRBJ1-4	TRBV2	many	TRBD1	CASRLGQGALLNEKLFF	TGTGCCAGCAGATTAGGACAGGGGGCCTTACTAAATGAAAAACTGTTTTTT
TRBJ1-2	TRBV7-3	many	TRBD1	CASSLIERRDRGADTF	TGTGCCAGCAGCTTAATAGAAAGGCGGGACAGGGGAGCAGACACCTTC